A single sample is the source of the 32 T cell receptor beta chains below, sequenced in a study of beta chain features in type 1 diabetes. Points from the study as a whole: In every one of the four CD4+ subsets, TCRB CDR3s were moderately but significantly shorter in Type 1 diabetes patients.

Expressed TCRB transcripts got sequenced, as all isolated RNA was reverse transcribed. TCRdb's copy holds only in-frame clones and misses some; the assay was immunoSEQ multiplex PCR. The sample contains 250,000 to 300,000 clones, about 24% of which appear only once. The antigens of these receptors remain unknown. Sequenced sample: naive CD4+ T cells from blood. These receptors originate from a woman between 25 and 40 years old with type 1 diabetes.

This chain uses TRBV29-1 with TRBJ1-1; TRBD1 agrees at 9 bases. Germline loops: CDR1 SQVTM, CDR2 ANQGSEA. Trimming cost V 2 bases and J 1 base; bases outside gene matches: 2. The CDR3 contains 14 residues. CDR3 sequence reads: CSVESGQGNTEAFF. The DNA of the CDR3 is TGCAGCGTTGAATCGGGACAGGGGAACACTGAAGCTTTCTTT. The whole variable domain, filled in from reference TRBV29-1 and TRBJ1-1, reads SAVISQKPSRDICQRGTSLTIQCQVDSQVTMMFWYRQQPGQSLTLIATANQGSEATYESGFVIDKFPISRPNLTFSTLTVSNMSPEDSSIYLCSVESGQGNTEAFFGQGTRLTVV.

The gene calls are TRBV29-1 and TRBJ2-7, with D possibly being TRBD2 (6 bases). Germline values: CDR1 SQVTM, CDR2 ANQGSEA. This CDR3 is built from 11 residues. V was shortened by 4 bases and J by 5 bases, with 9 bases between the two germline ends. DNA for the CDR3: TGCAGCGTTGCCCGCGGGGACGAGCAGTACTTC. Translation: CSVARGDEQYF.

The gene calls are TRBV5-6 and TRBJ2-6; 8 nucleotides match TRBD2. Germline loops: CDR1 SGHDT, CDR2 YYEEEE. The CDR3 is made up of 18 amino acids. Unmatched junction bases numbered 5, after V lost 0 bases and J lost 0 bases. The CDR3 DNA follows: TGTGCCAGCAGCTTGGGACTAGCGATAAGCTCTGGGGCCAACGTCCTGACTTTC. Its translation: CASSLGLAISSGANVLTF.

The gene calls are TRBV7-3 and TRBJ2-1; 8 bases are a match to TRBD2. The germline V gene has CDR1 SGHTA and CDR2 FQGTGA. V gave up 5 bases and J gave up 5 bases; unmatched junction bases: 17. The CDR3 consists of 18 residues. CDR3 in amino acids: CASSVRAGVGRVDNEQFF. The DNA of the CDR3 is TGTGCCAGCAGCGTCAGGGCGGGGGTCGGGAGGGTAGACAATGAGCAGTTCTTC.

This clone was seen just once. This rearrangement joins TRBV27 to TRBJ2-1; no reliable D call. Germline V CDR1 and CDR2: MNHEY, SMNVEV (reference sequence). This CDR3 is 15 amino acids long. V was trimmed by 7 bases and J by 3 bases, leaving 16 bases between them. CDR3 DNA sequence: TGTGCCAGCAAAGCTCTAGTCCCCCGCTACAATGAGCAGTTCTTC. Amino acid sequence: CASKALVPRYNEQFF.

In its sample, this clone was seen a few times. The chain is built from TRBV6-5 and TRBJ2-7; D is possibly TRBD2 (5 bases). The CDR3 has 13 residues. The germline V gene has CDR1 MNHEY and CDR2 SVGAGI. Trimming cost V 6 bases and J 7 bases, with 16 bases left between them. The CDR3 nucleotides are TGTGCCAGCAGCTCCCGGTTGTCGGGGGAGCAGTACTTC. Translating gives CASSSRLSGEQYF.

This chain joins TRBV7-2 and TRBJ2-7; 9 bases line up with TRBD1. Per the germline V gene, CDR1 is SGHTA and CDR2 is FQGNSA. The CDR3 length is 14 residues. V gave up 3 bases and J gave up 3 bases; unmatched junction bases: 3. CDR3 nucleotide sequence: TGTGCCAGCAGCTTGGACAGGGGAGACTACGAGCAGTACTTC. Residues: CASSLDRGDYEQYF.

This clone was detected only a few times. This chain joins TRBV7-9 and TRBJ2-5; a possible D gene is TRBD1 (6 bases). Trimming stripped 2 bases from V and 5 bases from J, with 15 bases between. CDR3 size: 15 residues. CDR1 is SEHNR, CDR2 FQNEAQ, per germline (reference sequence). The CDR3 DNA sequence: TGTGCCAGCAGCTTAAGGGGGACGGACGGGGAGACCCAGTACTTC. It is translated as CASSLRGTDGETQYF. Variable domain in full (rest from reference TRBV7-9 and TRBJ2-5): DTGVSQNPRHKITKRGQNVTFRCDPISEHNRLYWYRQTLGQGPEFLTYFQNEAQLEKSRLLSDRFSAERPKGSFSTLEIQRTEQGDSAMYLCASSLRGTDGETQYFGPGTRLLVL.

This chain uses TRBV29-1 with TRBJ1-1; possible D gene TRBD1, 6 bases. This CDR3 comprises 13 residues. Trimming took off 7 bases at V and 2 bases at J, with 14 bases between the two ends. Germline CDR1 is SQVTM and CDR2 is ANQGSEA. The DNA of the CDR3 is TGCAGCGCTGGATTACAGGGAAACACTGAAGCTTTCTTT. Translation: CSAGLQGNTEAFF.

This clone was found a few times. This chain joins TRBV29-1 and TRBJ2-7; 7 positions agree with TRBD2. V lost 4 bases, J lost 6 bases, and 9 bases stayed unmatched. This CDR3 is 13 amino acids long. Germline V CDR1 and CDR2: SQVTM, ANQGSEA. The CDR3 spells CSVGSGTTGEQYF. In nucleotides, the CDR3 is TGCAGCGTTGGATCCGGGACTACGGGCGAGCAGTACTTC.

The chain employs TRBV5-1 and TRBJ2-5, with 11 bases lining up with TRBD2. Trimming removed 1 base from V and 4 bases from J; junction bases left unmatched: 6. In germline, CDR1 is SGHRS, CDR2 YFSETQ. CDR3 length: 16 residues. The CDR3 sequence: CASSLSSGRGGETQYF. The CDR3 nucleotides are TGCGCCAGCAGCTTGAGTAGCGGGAGGGGAGGAGAGACCCAGTACTTC.

A few counts support this clone. In DNA, the CDR3 is TGTGCCTGGAGTGTCGACCGGGAGTATGAAGCTTTCTTT. Its protein product is CAWSVDREYEAFF. V gene TRBV30 combines with J gene TRBJ1-1; D unresolved. The V and J ends lost 0 bases and 7 bases respectively, with 12 bases between them. Looked up from germline, CDR1 is GTSNPN and CDR2 is SVGIG (reference sequence). CDR3 length equals 13 residues.

This clone was counted between two and nine times. This chain connects TRBV4-2 to TRBJ2-7, with 9 bases fitting TRBD2. The length of the CDR3 is 16 residues. Germline lookup yields CDR1 LGHNA and CDR2 YNFKEQ. Trimming cost V 0 bases and J 6 bases; bases outside gene matches: 9. This CDR3 is CASSQDVRASGTEQYF. Written as DNA, the CDR3 is TGTGCCAGCAGCCAAGATGTTCGGGCTAGCGGGACCGAGCAGTACTTC.

This rearrangement joins TRBV23-1 to TRBJ1-2, with 8 bases that match TRBD1. TRBV23-1 is an ORF; its function is uncertain. This CDR3 has 15 amino acids. V lost 1 base to trimming and J lost 5 bases; unmatched junction nucleotides: 6. The CDR3 region is CASSQFCRGLYGYTF. CDR3 in DNA: TGCGCCAGCAGTCAATTCTGCAGGGGGCTTTATGGCTACACCTTC.

This clone was seen only a few times. The V call is TRBV28, the J call TRBJ2-7; 13 bases match TRBD2. Germline V gene sequence: CDR1 MDHEN, CDR2 SYDVKM. The trim removed 6 bases at V and 2 bases at J, leaving 7 bases unmatched. The CDR3 length is 16 residues. The CDR3 loop is CASRTGGTSGTYEQYF. The CDR3 DNA reads TGTGCCAGCAGAACGGGGGGGACTAGCGGGACCTACGAGCAGTACTTC. Filled out from reference TRBV28 and TRBJ2-7, the complete variable domain reads DVKVTQSSRYLVKRTGEKVFLECVQDMDHENMFWYRQDPGLGLRLIYFSYDVKMKEKGDIPEGYSVSREKKERFSLILESASTNQTSMYLCASRTGGTSGTYEQYFGPGTRLTVT.

The chain joins TRBV9 to TRBJ1-1, with TRBD1 matching over 7 bases. CDR3 length equals 15 residues. J gave up 3 bases and V 3 bases, and 8 bases lay outside the gene matches. Germline loops: CDR1 SGDLS, CDR2 YYNGEE. The CDR3 sequence is CASSAPRGQHTEAFF. CDR3 DNA sequence: TGTGCCAGCAGCGCCCCCCGGGGACAGCACACTGAAGCTTTCTTT.

In DNA, the CDR3 is TGTGCCAGCAGTGATCATGGGGCAGGCTATGGCTACACCTTC. Encoded protein: CASSDHGAGYGYTF. The chain recombines TRBV2 with TRBJ1-2, with D maybe TRBD1 (5 bases). The germline CDR1 and CDR2 sequences are SNHLY and FYNNEI. V gave up 3 bases and J gave up 4 bases, with 12 bases separating them. The CDR3 length is 14 residues.

This clone has only a few counts. The rearrangement joins TRBV25-1 to TRBJ1-5, with D perhaps matching TRBD1 (5 bases). The V gene's germline CDR1 is MGHDK and CDR2 SYGVNS. CDR3 length equals 14 residues. The V gene lost 3 bases and the J gene lost 7 bases, with 13 bases spanning the gap. CDR3 nucleotide sequence: TGTGCCAGCAGTGATTGGGGGGATACGCAGCCCCAGCATTTT. Translation: CASSDWGDTQPQHF. Using reference TRBV25-1 and TRBJ1-5 for the parts outside the CDR3, the full variable domain is EADIYQTPRYLVIGTGKKITLECSQTMGHDKMYWYQQDPGMELHLIHYSYGVNSTEKGDLSSESTVSRIRTEHFPLTLESARPSHTSQYLCASSDWGDTQPQHFGDGTRLSIL.

The genes are TRBV6-1 and TRBJ1-5; D gene uncertain. The germline V gene has CDR1 MNHNS and CDR2 SASEGT. Between the trimmed V and J ends, which lost 8 bases and 0 bases, there was a span of 8 bases. The CDR3 is 13 residues long. Here the CDR3 reads CASVYNSNQPQHF. DNA of the CDR3: TGTGCCAGCGTTTATAATAGCAATCAGCCCCAGCATTTT.

The rearrangement links TRBV4-1 to TRBJ2-1, with a weak D call TRBD1 (6 bases). V was trimmed by 1 base and J by 6 bases, leaving 7 bases between them. Germline loops: CDR1 MGHRA, CDR2 YSYEKL. This CDR3 has 13 residues. The CDR3 nucleotides are TGCGCCAGCAGCCAAGGGGACACCAATGAGCAGTTCTTC. Its translation is CASSQGDTNEQFF.

The rearrangement joins TRBV9 to TRBJ2-1; D unresolved. Germline-derived CDR1 and CDR2 are SGDLS and YYNGEE. The CDR3 runs 15 residues. Trimming took off 3 bases at V and 0 bases at J, with 10 bases between the two ends. CDR3 protein: CASSAYYSSYNEQFF. The CDR3 nucleotides are TGTGCCAGCAGCGCCTATTACAGCTCCTACAATGAGCAGTTCTTC.

The V gene is TRBV15, the J gene TRBJ2-7, with a weak D call TRBD2 (5 bases). The CDR3 runs 13 residues. The germline V and J ends were trimmed by 9 bases and 5 bases, with 17 bases remaining between them. From germline, CDR1 is LNHNV and CDR2 YYDKDF (reference sequence). CDR3 sequence: CATRRISGHEQYF. CDR3 bases: TGTGCCACGAGACGTATAAGCGGCCACGAGCAGTACTTC.

This clone appeared a few times. The genes are TRBV27 and TRBJ2-7; possible D gene TRBD1, 5 bases. The CDR3 loop spans 17 amino acids. V shed 4 bases and J shed 3 bases, with 22 bases lying between them. From germline, CDR1 is MNHEY and CDR2 SMNVEV (reference sequence). CDR3: CASSSGLWGSRNYEQYF. The CDR3 bases are TGTGCCAGCAGTTCTGGCTTATGGGGCAGCAGGAACTACGAGCAGTACTTC.

This clone was seen a few times. The chain employs TRBV30 and TRBJ2-2; no reliable D call. Per germline, CDR1 GTSNPN and CDR2 SVGIG (reference sequence). The CDR3 is 15 residues long. V was cut by 0 bases and J by 2 bases, with 10 bases left in between. The CDR3: CAWSVRELNTGELFF. As DNA, the CDR3 is TGTGCCTGGAGTGTACGCGAACTTAACACCGGGGAGCTGTTTTTT.

V is TRBV15 and J is TRBJ2-5; D possibly corresponds to TRBD1 (5 bases). With 0 bases removed from V and 1 base from J, the gap between germline ends came to 9 bases. Germline loops: CDR1 LNHNV, CDR2 YYDKDF (reference sequence). This CDR3 comprises 15 residues. The CDR3 loop reads CATSRDKGIQETQYF. The DNA of the CDR3 is TGTGCCACCAGCAGAGATAAGGGGATCCAAGAGACCCAGTACTTC. Using reference TRBV15 and TRBJ2-5 for the parts outside the CDR3, the full variable domain is DAMVIQNPRYQVTQFGKPVTLSCSQTLNHNVMYWYQQKSSQAPKLLFHYYDKDFNNEADTPDNFQSRRPNTSFCFLDIRSPGLGDTAMYLCATSRDKGIQETQYFGPGTRLLVL.

The chain has TRBV5-1 and TRBJ2-5; 7 bases agree with TRBD1. Germline values: CDR1 SGHRS, CDR2 YFSETQ. The junction had 9 bases not matched to a gene; V was cut back by 3 bases and J by 4 bases. The CDR3 totals 15 residues. CDR3 protein: CASSSTTGDRETQYF. The CDR3 DNA is TGCGCCAGCAGCTCCACCACAGGGGATCGAGAGACCCAGTACTTC.

This chain uses TRBV28 with TRBJ2-5, with 7 bases aligning to TRBD2. Germline CDR1 is MDHEN and CDR2 is SYDVKM. CDR3 length: 15 amino acids. V was pared by 1 base and J by 2 bases, with 4 bases of the junction left unmatched. The CDR3 DNA follows: TGTGCCAGCAGTTTATCGGCGGGAGCACAAGAGACCCAGTACTTC. It encodes CASSLSAGAQETQYF.

V gene TRBV6-5 combines with J gene TRBJ2-2, with D unclear. The V end was cut by 0 bases, the J end by 5 bases, with 7 bases between. Germline lookup yields CDR1 MNHEY and CDR2 SVGAGI. This CDR3 is 14 amino acids long. CDR3 bases: TGTGCCAGCAGTTACTCGAGCCTAACCGGGGAGCTGTTTTTT. Its protein product is CASSYSSLTGELFF.

Comment on this clone: At one end, the junction sequence differs from germline, possibly due to a read error. V gene TRBV15 combines with J gene TRBJ2-1; tentative D call: TRBD2 (6 bases). The CDR3 is made up of 12 amino acids. Per the germline V gene, CDR1 is LNHNV and CDR2 is YYDKDF (reference sequence). CDR3 sequence reads: CATSRDRGILVF. The DNA for the CDR3 is TGTGCCACCAGCAGAGATCGGGGGATTTTGGTCTTC.

The V and J genes are TRBV4-1 and TRBJ2-3; D is ambiguous. V lost 1 base to trimming and J lost 2 bases, with 7 bases between them. The CDR3 contains 14 residues. Germline CDR1 reads MGHRA; CDR2 reads YSYEKL. The CDR3 loop reads CASSQGVYTDTQYF. The CDR3 DNA follows: TGCGCCAGCAGCCAAGGAGTGTACACAGATACGCAGTATTTT.

The chain has TRBV4-1 and TRBJ2-5; 8 positions match TRBD2. This CDR3 spans 15 amino acids. The V gene's germline CDR1 is MGHRA and CDR2 YSYEKL. Unmatched junction bases numbered 4, after V lost 0 bases and J lost 4 bases. The CDR3 bases are TGCGCCAGCAGCCAAGATGTGGGACTAGGAGAGACCCAGTACTTC. Protein: CASSQDVGLGETQYF.

There are a few counts of this clone. The chain combines TRBV7-9 with TRBJ1-3; D gene ambiguous. CDR3 length: 16 residues. CDR1 and CDR2 from the germline V gene are SEHNR and FQNEAQ (reference sequence). Trimming cost V 1 base and J 4 bases, with 14 bases left between them. DNA of the CDR3: TGTGCCAGCAGCTTAGTGTTCAACATGCTGGGAAACACCATATATTTT. Translating it yields CASSLVFNMLGNTIYF.